This TCR beta chain was sequenced in a study of T cell repertoires in cytomegalovirus infection. As for the study in general: Both CMV infection and a matching HLA type were indicated by public TCR beta signatures.

TCRdb re-derived calls from the reads in MiXCR, one entry per CDR3 protein. This sample has a few hundred thousand distinct CDR3 sequences, with over 8% found just once. Notes on the study in general: Across the ex vivo response, the dominant clonotypes were HLA-C-restricted CMV-specific TCR beta clonotypes. Identification of carriers of CMV plus the relevant HLA was achieved through cumulative public TCR beta family frequency.

As to this clonotype: Its specificity is not known.

Germline V gives CDR1 SQVTM, CDR2 ANQGSEA. With V trimmed by 7 bases and J by 3 bases, 8 bases remained unmatched. The CDR3 runs 14 residues. The receptor's source is a human donor in good health (CMV status not recorded). Some clones in this sample may be carry-over from other donors' samples. V usage is TRBV29-1 and J usage is TRBJ1-2; 10 bases agree with TRBD1. Sequencing was carried out using PBMCs. The CDR3 coding sequence is TGCAGCGCTGGAGGACAGGGGGACGACTATGGCTACACCTTC. It translates to CSAGGQGDDYGYTF.